This T cell receptor beta chain was observed in a study of shared clonotypes between healthy human individuals. Background on the study: The plates for each donor numbered three CD4 naive, three CD4 memory, two CD8 naive and one CD8 memory. Study observations and caveats: Sequencing depth was expected to affect clonotype sharing among donors.

V was trimmed by 5 bases and J by 4 bases, leaving 11 bases between them. Germline-derived CDR1 and CDR2 are SGHTA and FQGTGA. The CDR3 has 13 amino acids. Turning to this clone: Its target is unknown.

An approximately 180 ng quantity of DNA, 30,000 to 35,000 T cell genomes, went into the sorted-subset replicate PCRs. The protocol was immunoSEQ multiplex PCR, while the TCRdb copy is restricted to in-frame clones and leaves out a portion. The sample lists about 1.1 million clones; about four fifths were seen once. The receptor's source is a man aged 18 to 30 in good health. Some clones in this sample may be carry-over from other donors' samples. The sequencing sample was made of memory CD4+ T cells from PBMCs. As for subset: CD45RA-negative fraction. The rearrangement links TRBV7-3 to TRBJ1-1; unclear D gene. The DNA of the CDR3 is TGTGCCAGCAGCCCTGGGCGACCCACTGAAGCTTTCTTT. It translates to CASSPGRPTEAFF.